The 16 T cell receptor beta chains presented below share a single source sample, sequenced in a study of identical twins. TCRdb re-derived calls from the 5' RACE reads in MiXCR, one entry per CDR3 protein. The sample has around 960,000 distinct CDR3 sequences, around an eighth seen once. These data were likewise used in another study, on yellow fever vaccine responses in identical twins.

Sample: PBMCs. Receptors were obtained from a woman younger than 35 in good health.

This clonotype was seen only a few times. V gene TRBV15 combines with J gene TRBJ2-1; tentatively, D is TRBD1 (5 bases). The CDR3 is made up of 16 amino acids. From germline, CDR1 is LNHNV and CDR2 YYDKDF (reference sequence). The V gene lost 1 base and the J gene lost 2 bases, with 12 bases spanning the gap. The chain's CDR3 is CATSRAQGYAYNEQFF. The CDR3 coding sequence is TGTGCCACCAGCAGAGCTCAGGGCTATGCCTACAATGAGCAGTTCTTC.

V and J are TRBV7-2 and TRBJ2-7, with D uncertain. V was pared by 2 bases and J by 9 bases, with 14 bases between. Germline CDR1 is SGHTA and CDR2 is FQGNSA. The CDR3 extends over 13 amino acids. The DNA for the CDR3 is TGTGCCAGCAGCTTAAATAGGGAAGGTGTGCAGTACGTC. Amino acid sequence: CASSLNREGVQYV.

The genes are TRBV15 and TRBJ2-1; TRBD1 matches 8 bases. CDR3 length: 15 amino acids. J was trimmed by 2 bases and V by 5 bases; bases with no gene match: 5. CDR1 is LNHNV and CDR2 is YYDKDF in the germline V gene (reference sequence). The chain's CDR3 is CATSQDRGTYNEQFF. As DNA, the CDR3 is TGTGCCACCAGCCAAGACAGGGGAACCTACAATGAGCAGTTCTTC.

V gene TRBV5-5 combines with J gene TRBJ2-1, with TRBD2 matching 7 bases. The CDR3 runs to 15 residues. The germline V gene has CDR1 SGHKS and CDR2 YYEKEE (reference sequence). The trim removed 3 bases at V and 8 bases at J, leaving 11 bases unmatched. The CDR3 DNA sequence: TGTGCCAGCAGCTGGGGGGGGTCGACTTGGGATGAGCAGTTCTTC. Its translation: CASSWGGSTWDEQFF. Full variable domain (rest looked up from reference TRBV5-5 and TRBJ2-1): DAGVTQSPTHLIKTRGQQVTLRCSPISGHKSVSWYQQVLGQGPQFIFQYYEKEERGRGNFPDRFSARQFPNYSSELNVNALLLGDSALYLCASSWGGSTWDEQFFGPGTRLTVL.

The CDR3 protein is CATSDYGNTGELFF. The CDR3 DNA follows: TGTGCCACCAGTGATTACGGGAACACCGGGGAGCTGTTTTTT. The chain links TRBV24-1 to TRBJ2-2, with D uncertain. Per germline, CDR1 KGHDR and CDR2 SFDVKD. This CDR3 contains 14 residues. Trimming left V 2 bases short and J 1 base short, with 4 bases between.

This clonotype has a count of ten or more. The gene calls are TRBV5-1 and TRBJ1-6; D unresolved. This CDR3 is built from 15 residues. From germline, CDR1 is SGHRS and CDR2 YFSETQ. V shed 0 bases and J shed 12 bases, with 16 bases lying between them. The CDR3 sequence is CASSLDTPLVGPLHF. The CDR3 nucleotides read TGCGCCAGCAGCTTGGACACCCCTCTTGTCGGACCCCTCCACTTT.

The gene calls are TRBV5-1 and TRBJ2-7, with 7 bases that match TRBD1. The CDR3 totals 14 residues. Germline V gene sequence: CDR1 SGHRS, CDR2 YFSETQ. Trimming cost V 0 bases and J 6 bases; bases outside gene matches: 6. The CDR3 coding sequence is TGCGCCAGCAGCTTGGTGGACAGGTCTACCGAGCAGTACTTC. Its protein product is CASSLVDRSTEQYF.

This clonotype has only a few counts. The V gene is TRBV29-1, the J gene TRBJ2-2, with 7 bases fitting TRBD2. V lost 4 bases, J lost 2 bases, and 7 bases stayed unmatched. CDR1 and CDR2 (germline): SQVTM, ANQGSEA. The CDR3 length is 15 residues. CDR3 in amino acids: CSVVTSEFNTGELFF. In DNA form, the CDR3 reads TGCAGCGTTGTCACTAGCGAGTTCAACACCGGGGAGCTGTTTTTT.

This clonotype came up many times. The gene calls are TRBV4-1 and TRBJ1-5; TRBD1 is a possible D gene (5 bases). V dropped 0 bases and J dropped 11 bases, with 11 bases sitting between them. CDR3 length: 13 residues. Germline CDR1 is MGHRA and CDR2 is YSYEKL. The CDR3 loop reads CASSQDPGGSQHF. CDR3 DNA: TGCGCCAGCAGCCAAGATCCCGGGGGGTCCCAGCATTTT.

This chain joins TRBV11-2 and TRBJ2-2; D remains unclear. With 0 bases removed from V and 15 bases from J, the gap between germline ends came to 14 bases. The CDR3 length is 13 residues. Germline V gene sequence: CDR1 SGHAT, CDR2 FQNNGV. CDR3 sequence: CASSLDPRDGLFF. The CDR3, as DNA: TGTGCCAGCAGCTTAGATCCGCGCGACGGATTGTTTTTT.

The chain is built from TRBV20-1 and TRBJ1-5, with 7 nucleotides matching TRBD1. Unmatched junction bases numbered 8, after V lost 3 bases and J lost 0 bases. Germline CDR1 DFQATT, CDR2 SNEGSKA (reference sequence). The CDR3 has 16 amino acids. CDR3 sequence: CSASPGQLYSNQPQHF. DNA for the CDR3: TGCAGTGCTAGCCCGGGACAGCTGTATAGCAATCAGCCCCAGCATTTT.

DNA of the CDR3: TGTGCCAGCAGCAAGACGGAGGGGAGGAATGAGCAGTTCTTC. Protein sequence: CASSKTEGRNEQFF. J is TRBJ2-1 and V is TRBV6-1; the D gene is possibly TRBD2 (6 bases). Germline CDR1 reads MNHNS; CDR2 reads SASEGT. Trimming removed 6 bases at V and 7 bases at J, with 16 bases between. CDR3 length: 14 residues.

As regards this clonotype: This may stem from a read error, because a much larger clone lies one nucleotide away. V gene TRBV29-1 combines with J gene TRBJ2-2; D gene unclear. V lost 3 bases, J lost 6 bases, and 17 bases lay in between. The CDR3 extends over 15 amino acids. Germline V gene lookup returns CDR1 SQVTM and CDR2 ANQGSEA. The CDR3 DNA is TGCAGCGTTGAGAGGAACGAAACCCACCCCGGGGAGCTGTTTTTT. Translation: CSVERNETHPGELFF.

This clonotype was seen a few times. V and J are TRBV7-2 and TRBJ2-1; 7 bases map to TRBD2. With V trimmed by 5 bases and J by 7 bases, 14 bases remained unmatched. Looked up from germline, CDR1 is SGHTA and CDR2 is FQGNSA. The CDR3 has 16 amino acids. CDR3 sequence reads: CASSPLRGGRGNEQFF. The CDR3 DNA reads as TGTGCCAGCAGCCCTTTGAGGGGCGGGAGAGGGAATGAGCAGTTCTTC.

The V call is TRBV12-3 or TRBV12-4, the J call TRBJ2-4; 9 bases align to TRBD2. The CDR3 has 12 residues. V lost 8 bases to trimming and J lost 15 bases; unmatched junction nucleotides: 11. The CDR3, as DNA: TGTGCCAGCCTAAAAGCGGGGGGCCGTACGTACTTC. Translating gives CASLKAGGRTYF.

This chain joins TRBV5-1 and TRBJ1-5; the D gene is possibly TRBD1 (6 bases). V shed 4 bases and J shed 7 bases, with 21 bases lying between them. The CDR3 extends over 16 amino acids. Germline CDR1 reads SGHRS; CDR2 reads YFSETQ. CDR3 amino acids: CASSPGQIFSGQPQHF. The CDR3 DNA reads TGCGCCAGCAGCCCAGGACAGATTTTTTCTGGGCAGCCCCAGCATTTT.